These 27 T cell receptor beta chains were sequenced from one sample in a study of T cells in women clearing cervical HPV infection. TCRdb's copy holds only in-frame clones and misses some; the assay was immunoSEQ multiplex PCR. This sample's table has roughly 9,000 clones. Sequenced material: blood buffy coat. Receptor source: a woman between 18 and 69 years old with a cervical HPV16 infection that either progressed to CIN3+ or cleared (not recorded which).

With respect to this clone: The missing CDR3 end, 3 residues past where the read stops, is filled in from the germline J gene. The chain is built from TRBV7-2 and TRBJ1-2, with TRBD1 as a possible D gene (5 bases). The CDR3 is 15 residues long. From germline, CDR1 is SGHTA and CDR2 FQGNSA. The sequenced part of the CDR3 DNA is TGTGCCAGCAGCTTAGCACCGACAGCTGGGAGCGAC. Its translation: CASSLAPTAGSD. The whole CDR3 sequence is CASSLAPTAGSDYTF.

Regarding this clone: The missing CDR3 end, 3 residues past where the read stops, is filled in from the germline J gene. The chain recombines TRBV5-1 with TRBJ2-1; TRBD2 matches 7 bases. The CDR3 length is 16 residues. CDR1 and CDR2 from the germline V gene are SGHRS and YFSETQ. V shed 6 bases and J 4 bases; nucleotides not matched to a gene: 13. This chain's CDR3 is CASTPFGGTQYNEQFF. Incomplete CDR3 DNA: TGCGCCAGCACTCCCTTCGGGGGGACGCAGTACAATGAG.

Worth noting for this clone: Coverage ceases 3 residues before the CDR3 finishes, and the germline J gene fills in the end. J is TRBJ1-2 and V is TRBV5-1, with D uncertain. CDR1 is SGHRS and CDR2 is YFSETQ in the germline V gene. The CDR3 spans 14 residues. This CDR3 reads CASSQSQGPGGYTF. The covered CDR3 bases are TGCGCCAGCAGCCAATCCCAAGGTCCGGGGGGC.

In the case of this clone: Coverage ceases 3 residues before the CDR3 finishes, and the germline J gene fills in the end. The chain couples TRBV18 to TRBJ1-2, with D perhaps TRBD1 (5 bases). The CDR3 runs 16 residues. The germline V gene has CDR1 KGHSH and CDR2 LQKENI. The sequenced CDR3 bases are TGTGCCAGCTCGACAGCGGGGGGGGACCACACAGATACC. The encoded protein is CASSTAGGDHTDT. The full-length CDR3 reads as CASSTAGGDHTDTYTF.

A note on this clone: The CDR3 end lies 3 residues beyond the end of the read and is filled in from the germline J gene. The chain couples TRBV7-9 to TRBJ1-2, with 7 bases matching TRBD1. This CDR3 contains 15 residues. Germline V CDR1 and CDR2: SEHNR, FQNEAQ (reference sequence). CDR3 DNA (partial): TGTGCCAGCAGCTCTGCCGGACAGGCGAGGTACGAC. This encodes CASSSAGQARYD. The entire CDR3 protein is CASSSAGQARYDYTF.

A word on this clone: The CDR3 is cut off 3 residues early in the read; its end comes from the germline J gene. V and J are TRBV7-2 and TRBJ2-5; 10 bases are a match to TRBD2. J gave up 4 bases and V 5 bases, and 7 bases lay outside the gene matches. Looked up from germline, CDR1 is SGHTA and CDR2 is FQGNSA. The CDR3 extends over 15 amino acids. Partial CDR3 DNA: TGTGCCAGCAGCCGGACTAGCGGCGGTGGAGAGACC. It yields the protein CASSRTSGGGET. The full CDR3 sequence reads CASSRTSGGGETQYF.

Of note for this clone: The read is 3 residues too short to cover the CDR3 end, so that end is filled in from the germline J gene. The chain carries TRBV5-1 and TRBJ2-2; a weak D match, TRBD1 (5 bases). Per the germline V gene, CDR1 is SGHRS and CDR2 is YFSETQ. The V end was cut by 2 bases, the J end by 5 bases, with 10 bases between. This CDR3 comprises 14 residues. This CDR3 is CASSFLPGTGELFF. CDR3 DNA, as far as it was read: TGCGCCAGCAGCTTTCTCCCAGGGACCGGGGAG. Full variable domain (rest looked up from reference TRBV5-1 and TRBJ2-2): KAGVTQTPRYLIKTRGQQVTLSCSPISGHRSVSWYQQTPGQGLQFLFEYFSETQRNKGNFPGRFSGRQFSNSRSEMNVSTLELGDSALYLCASSFLPGTGELFFGEGSRLTVL.

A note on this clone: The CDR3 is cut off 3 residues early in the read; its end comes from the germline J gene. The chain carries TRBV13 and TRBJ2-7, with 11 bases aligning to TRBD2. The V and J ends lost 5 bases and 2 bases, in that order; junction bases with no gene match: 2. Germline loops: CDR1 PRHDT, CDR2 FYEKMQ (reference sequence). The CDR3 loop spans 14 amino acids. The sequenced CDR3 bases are TGTGCCAGCAGCACGGGACTAGCGGCCTACGAG. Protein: CASSTGLAAYE. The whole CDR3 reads CASSTGLAAYEQYF.

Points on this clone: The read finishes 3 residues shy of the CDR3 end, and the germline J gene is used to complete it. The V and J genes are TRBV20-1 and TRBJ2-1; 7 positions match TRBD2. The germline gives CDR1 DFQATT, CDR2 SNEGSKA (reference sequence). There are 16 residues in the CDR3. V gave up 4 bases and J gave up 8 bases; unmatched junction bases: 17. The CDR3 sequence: CSAISKLAASHDEQFF. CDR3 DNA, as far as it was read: TGCAGTGCTATCTCGAAGCTAGCGGCATCTCATGATGAG.

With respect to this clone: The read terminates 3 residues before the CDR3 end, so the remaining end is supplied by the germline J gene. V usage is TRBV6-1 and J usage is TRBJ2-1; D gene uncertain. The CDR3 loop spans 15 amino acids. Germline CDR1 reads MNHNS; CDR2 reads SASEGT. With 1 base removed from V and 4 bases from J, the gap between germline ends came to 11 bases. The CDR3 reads CASSEVSQTYNEQFF. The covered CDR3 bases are TGTGCCAGCAGTGAAGTCAGTCAGACTTACAATGAG.

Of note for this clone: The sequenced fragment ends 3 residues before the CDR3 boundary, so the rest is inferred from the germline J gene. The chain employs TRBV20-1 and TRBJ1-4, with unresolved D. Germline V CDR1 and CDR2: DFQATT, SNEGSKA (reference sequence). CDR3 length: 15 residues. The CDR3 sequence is CSARGDRLYNSPLFF. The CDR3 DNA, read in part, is TGCAGTGCTAGGGGTGATAGACTCTATAATTCACCA.

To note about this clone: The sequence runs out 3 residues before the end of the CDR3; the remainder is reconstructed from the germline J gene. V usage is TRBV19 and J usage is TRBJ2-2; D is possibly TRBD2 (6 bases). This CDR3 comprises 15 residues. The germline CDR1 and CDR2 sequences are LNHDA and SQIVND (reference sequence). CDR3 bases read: TGTGCCAGTAGTCAGTGGGGGGATAGCAATTCACCG. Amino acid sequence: CASSQWGDSNSP. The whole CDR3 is CASSQWGDSNSPLFF. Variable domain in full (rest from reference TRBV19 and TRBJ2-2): DGGITQSPKYLFRKEGQNVTLSCEQNLNHDAMYWYRQDPGQGLRLIYYSQIVNDFQKGDIAEGYSVSREKKESFPLTVTSAQKNPTAFYLCASSQWGDSNSPLFFGEGSRLTVL.

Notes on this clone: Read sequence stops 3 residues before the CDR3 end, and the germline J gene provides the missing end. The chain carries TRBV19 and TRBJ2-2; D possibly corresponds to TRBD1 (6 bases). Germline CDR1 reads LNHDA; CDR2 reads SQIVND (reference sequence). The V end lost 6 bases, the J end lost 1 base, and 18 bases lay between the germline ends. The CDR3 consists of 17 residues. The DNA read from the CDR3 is TGTGCCAGTAGCTCATTAGGTGGGGGCGTGAACACCGGGGAG. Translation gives CASSSLGGGVNTGE. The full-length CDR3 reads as CASSSLGGGVNTGELFF.

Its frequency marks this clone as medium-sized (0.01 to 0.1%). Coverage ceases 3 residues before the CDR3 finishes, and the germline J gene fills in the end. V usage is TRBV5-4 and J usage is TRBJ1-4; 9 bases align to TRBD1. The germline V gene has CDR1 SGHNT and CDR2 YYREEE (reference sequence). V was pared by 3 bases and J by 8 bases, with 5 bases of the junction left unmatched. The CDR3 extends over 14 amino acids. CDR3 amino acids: CASSSGTGPEKLFF. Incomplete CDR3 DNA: TGTGCCAGCAGCTCCGGGACAGGGCCCGAAAAA.

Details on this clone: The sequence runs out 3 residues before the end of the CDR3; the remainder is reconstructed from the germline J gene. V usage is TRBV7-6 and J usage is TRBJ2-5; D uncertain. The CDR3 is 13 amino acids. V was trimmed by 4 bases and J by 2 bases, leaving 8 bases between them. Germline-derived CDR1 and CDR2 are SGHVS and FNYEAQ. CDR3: CASSYDWQETQYF. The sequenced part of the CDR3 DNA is TGTGCCAGCAGCTATGACTGGCAAGAGACC.

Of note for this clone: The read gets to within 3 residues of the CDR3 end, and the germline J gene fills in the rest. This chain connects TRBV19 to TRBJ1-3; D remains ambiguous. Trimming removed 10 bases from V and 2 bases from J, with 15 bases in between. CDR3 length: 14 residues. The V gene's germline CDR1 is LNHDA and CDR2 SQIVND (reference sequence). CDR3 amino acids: CATSTGSTGNTIYF. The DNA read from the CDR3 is TGTGCCACCTCGACTGGATCAACTGGAAACACC. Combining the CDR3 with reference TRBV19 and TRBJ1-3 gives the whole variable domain DGGITQSPKYLFRKEGQNVTLSCEQNLNHDAMYWYRQDPGQGLRLIYYSQIVNDFQKGDIAEGYSVSREKKESFPLTVTSAQKNPTAFYLCATSTGSTGNTIYFGEGSWLTVV.

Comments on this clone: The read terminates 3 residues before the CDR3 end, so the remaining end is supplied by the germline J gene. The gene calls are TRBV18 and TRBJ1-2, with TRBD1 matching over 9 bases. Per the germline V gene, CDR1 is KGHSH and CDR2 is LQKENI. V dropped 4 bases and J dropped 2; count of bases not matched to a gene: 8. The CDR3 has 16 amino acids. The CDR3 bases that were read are TGTGCCAGCTCACTGCTGACAGGGGGTAACAACTATGGC. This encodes CASSLLTGGNNYG. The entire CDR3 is CASSLLTGGNNYGYTF.

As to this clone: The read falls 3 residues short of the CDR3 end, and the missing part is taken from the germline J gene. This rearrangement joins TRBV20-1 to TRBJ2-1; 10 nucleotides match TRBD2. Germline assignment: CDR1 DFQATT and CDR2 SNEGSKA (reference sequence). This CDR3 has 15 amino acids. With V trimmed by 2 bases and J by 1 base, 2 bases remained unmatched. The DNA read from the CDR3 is TGCAGTGCTAGAACTAGCGGGGTTTCCTACAATGAG. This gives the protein CSARTSGVSYNE. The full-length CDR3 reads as CSARTSGVSYNEQFF.

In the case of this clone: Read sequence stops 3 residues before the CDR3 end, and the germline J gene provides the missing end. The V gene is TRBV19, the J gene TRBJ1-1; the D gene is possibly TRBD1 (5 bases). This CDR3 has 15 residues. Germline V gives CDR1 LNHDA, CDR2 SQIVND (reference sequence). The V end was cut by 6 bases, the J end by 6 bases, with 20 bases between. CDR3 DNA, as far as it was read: TGTGCCAGTAGCCCTCTTTGGGGCAGGGAGGCTGAA. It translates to CASSPLWGREAE. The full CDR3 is CASSPLWGREAEAFF.

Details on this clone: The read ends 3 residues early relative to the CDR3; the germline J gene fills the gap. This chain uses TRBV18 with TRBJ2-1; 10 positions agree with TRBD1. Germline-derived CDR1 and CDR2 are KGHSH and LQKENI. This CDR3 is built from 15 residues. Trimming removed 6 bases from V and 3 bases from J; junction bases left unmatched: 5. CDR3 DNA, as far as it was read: TGTGCCAGCTCCCCGACAGGGGGCAACTACAATGAG. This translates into CASSPTGGNYNE. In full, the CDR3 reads CASSPTGGNYNEQFF. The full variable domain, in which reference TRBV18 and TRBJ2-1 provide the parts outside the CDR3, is NAGVMQNPRHLVRRRGQEARLRCSPMKGHSHVYWYRQLPEEGLKFMVYLQKENIIDESGMPKERFSAEFPKEGPSILRIQQVVRGDSAAYFCASSPTGGNYNEQFFGPGTRLTVL.

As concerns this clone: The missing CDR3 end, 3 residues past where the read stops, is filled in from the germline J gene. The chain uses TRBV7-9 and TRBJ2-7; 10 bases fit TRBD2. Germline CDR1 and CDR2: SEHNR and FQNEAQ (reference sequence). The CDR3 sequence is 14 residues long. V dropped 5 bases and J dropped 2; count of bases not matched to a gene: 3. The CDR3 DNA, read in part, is TGTGCCAGCAGCGGCAGCGGGGGGGCCTACGAG. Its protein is CASSGSGGAYE. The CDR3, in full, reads CASSGSGGAYEQYF.

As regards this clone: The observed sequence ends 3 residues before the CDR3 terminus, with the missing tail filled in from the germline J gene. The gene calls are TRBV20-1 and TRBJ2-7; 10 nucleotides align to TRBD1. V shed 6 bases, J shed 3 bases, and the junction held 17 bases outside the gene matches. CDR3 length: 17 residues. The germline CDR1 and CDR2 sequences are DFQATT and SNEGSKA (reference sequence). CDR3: CSALTLRRDRGNYEQYF. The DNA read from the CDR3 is TGCAGTGCCCTCACCCTACGACGGGACAGGGGTAACTACGAG.

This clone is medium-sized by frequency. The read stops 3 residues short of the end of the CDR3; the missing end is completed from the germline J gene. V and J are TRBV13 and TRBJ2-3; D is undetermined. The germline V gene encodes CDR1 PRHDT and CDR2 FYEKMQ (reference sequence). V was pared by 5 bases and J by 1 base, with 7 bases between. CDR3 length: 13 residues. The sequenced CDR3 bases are TGTGCCAGCAGCCCCCCAGGCACAGATACG. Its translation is CASSPPGTDT. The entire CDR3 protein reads CASSPPGTDTQYF.

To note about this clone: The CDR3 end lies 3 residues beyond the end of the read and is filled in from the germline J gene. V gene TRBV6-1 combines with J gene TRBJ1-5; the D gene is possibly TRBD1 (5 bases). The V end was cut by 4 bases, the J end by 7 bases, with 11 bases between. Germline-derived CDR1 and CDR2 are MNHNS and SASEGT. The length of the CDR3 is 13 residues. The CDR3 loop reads CASSARVAQPQHF. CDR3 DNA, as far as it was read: TGTGCCAGCAGTGCCAGGGTGGCGCAGCCC.

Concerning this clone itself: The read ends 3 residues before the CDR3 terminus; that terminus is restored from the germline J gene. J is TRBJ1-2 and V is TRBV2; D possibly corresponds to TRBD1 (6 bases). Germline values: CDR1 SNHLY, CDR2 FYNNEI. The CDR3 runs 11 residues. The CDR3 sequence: CASTGVRGYTF. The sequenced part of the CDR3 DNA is TGTGCCAGCACAGGGGTAAGGGGC. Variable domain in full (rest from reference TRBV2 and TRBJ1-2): EPEVTQTPSHQVTQMGQEVILRCVPISNHLYFYWYRQILGQKVEFLVSFYNNEISEKSEIFDDQFSVERPDGSNFTLKIRSTKLEDSAMYFCASTGVRGYTFGSGTRLTVV.

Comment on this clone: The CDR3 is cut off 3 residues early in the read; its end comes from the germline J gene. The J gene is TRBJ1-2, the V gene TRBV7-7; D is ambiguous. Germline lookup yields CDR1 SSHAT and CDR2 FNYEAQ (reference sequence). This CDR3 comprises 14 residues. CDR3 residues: CASSFASGDYDYTF. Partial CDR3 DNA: TGTGCCAGCAGCTTCGCTAGCGGGGATTACGAC.

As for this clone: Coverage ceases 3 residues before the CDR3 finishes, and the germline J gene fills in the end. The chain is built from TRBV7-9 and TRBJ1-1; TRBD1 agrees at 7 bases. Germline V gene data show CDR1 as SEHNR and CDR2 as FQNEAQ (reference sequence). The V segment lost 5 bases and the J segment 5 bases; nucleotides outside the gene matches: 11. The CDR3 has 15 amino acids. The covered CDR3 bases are TGTGCCAGCAGCCCCCTTTGGCCAGGGGGAACTGAA. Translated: CASSPLWPGGTE. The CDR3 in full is CASSPLWPGGTEAFF. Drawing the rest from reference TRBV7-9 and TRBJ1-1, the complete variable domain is DTGVSQNPRHKITKRGQNVTFRCDPISEHNRLYWYRQTLGQGPEFLTYFQNEAQLEKSRLLSDRFSAERPKGSFSTLEIQRTEQGDSAMYLCASSPLWPGGTEAFFGQGTRLTVV.